These 13 T cell receptor beta chains originate from one sample sequenced in a study of cytomegalovirus exposure and HLA in healthy donors. PCR primers comprised 60 Vbeta and 13 Jbeta primers. TCRdb's copy holds only in-frame clones and misses some; the assay was immunoSEQ multiplex PCR. Among about 200,000 clones listed, almost 80% were seen once. The sequencing input was PBMCs. All receptors derive from a male donor in good health and CMV-seronegative.

The chain links TRBV11-2 to TRBJ2-7, with D uncertain. Germline CDR1 reads SGHAT; CDR2 reads FQNNGV. The length of the CDR3 is 15 residues. The ends were cut back, 6 bases at V and 2 bases at J, with 17 bases in the middle. The CDR3 loop reads CASSSALLSAYEQYF. The CDR3 nucleotides read TGTGCCAGCAGTTCCGCCCTCCTCTCAGCCTACGAGCAGTACTTC.

The chain employs TRBV11-2 and TRBJ2-1; D is unclear. V was cut by 2 bases and J by 0 bases, with 8 bases left in between. The CDR3 is made up of 15 amino acids. Germline V gene data show CDR1 as SGHAT and CDR2 as FQNNGV. CDR3 coding DNA: TGTGCCAGCAGCTTATCGGTCACCTCCTACAATGAGCAGTTCTTC. It translates to CASSLSVTSYNEQFF.

The chain links TRBV29-1 to TRBJ2-3; perhaps TRBD2 as D (5 bases). The CDR3 loop spans 11 amino acids. CDR1 and CDR2 from the germline V gene are SQVTM and ANQGSEA. V dropped 8 bases and J dropped 2 bases, with 8 bases sitting between them. The CDR3 here is CSIGVTDTQYF. CDR3 nucleotide sequence: TGCAGCATCGGGGTCACAGATACGCAGTATTTT.

The chain joins TRBV15 to TRBJ1-5, with D perhaps matching TRBD1 (6 bases). Per the germline V gene, CDR1 is LNHNV and CDR2 is YYDKDF (reference sequence). CDR3 length equals 18 residues. The V and J ends lost 0 bases and 1 base respectively, with 16 bases between them. For the CDR3, the DNA is TGTGCCACCAGCAGAGATCCACCGGGGGGCTTGAGCAATCAGCCCCAGCATTTT. This encodes CATSRDPPGGLSNQPQHF.

This chain links TRBV7-9 with TRBJ1-1; perhaps TRBD1 as D (6 bases). The CDR3 length is 15 residues. V was cut by 3 bases and J by 0 bases, with 11 bases left in between. Looked up from germline, CDR1 is SEHNR and CDR2 is FQNEAQ (reference sequence). The CDR3: CASSFSGGLNTEAFF. In DNA, the CDR3 is TGTGCCAGCAGCTTTTCGGGGGGCCTGAACACTGAAGCTTTCTTT.

V usage is TRBV5-1 and J usage is TRBJ2-5; TRBD1 matches 11 bases. With the DNA end fitting TRBJ2-7 better, the J assignment may be wrong. Germline V CDR1 and CDR2: SGHRS, YFSETQ. The CDR3 consists of 15 residues. CDR3 nucleotide sequence: TGCGCCAGCAGCTCCCGAGGACAGGGGGCGGGCGAGCAGTACTTC. It is translated as CASSSRGQGAGEQYF.

The chain combines TRBV4-2 with TRBJ1-2; D call uncertain. V dropped 3 bases and J dropped 4 bases, with 9 bases sitting between them. CDR3 length: 13 amino acids. From germline, CDR1 is LGHNA and CDR2 YNFKEQ. The CDR3 protein is CASSQMGSYGYTF. As DNA, the CDR3 is TGTGCCAGCAGCCAGATGGGCAGCTATGGCTACACCTTC.

This chain connects TRBV9 to TRBJ1-3; no definite D call. Trimming pared 4 bases from V and 0 bases from J, leaving 11 bases between. Germline V CDR1 and CDR2: SGDLS, YYNGEE. The CDR3 consists of 15 residues. As DNA, the CDR3 is TGTGCCAGCAGCCTCCAGGACTTCTCTGGAAACACCATATATTTT. Its protein is CASSLQDFSGNTIYF.

J is TRBJ2-7 and V is TRBV7-3; 7 bases map to TRBD1. Germline assignment: CDR1 SGHTA and CDR2 FQGTGA. CDR3 size: 16 residues. Germline trimming cut 4 bases from V and 1 base from J; bases unmatched to any gene: 10. For the CDR3, the DNA is TGTGCCAGCAGCTCCACAGGGGCAGTTGGGTCCTACGAGCAGTACTTC. The encoded protein is CASSSTGAVGSYEQYF.

In DNA form, the CDR3 reads TGTGCCAGTAGTATAATGACAGGACTCCAAGAGACCCAGTACTTC. The encoded protein is CASSIMTGLQETQYF. This rearrangement joins TRBV19 to TRBJ2-5, with a weak D call TRBD1 (6 bases). Between the trimmed V and J ends, which lost 2 bases and 1 base, there was a span of 11 bases. Germline V gene data show CDR1 as LNHDA and CDR2 as SQIVND (reference sequence). The CDR3 has 15 residues.

This CDR3 reads CASSPSSGYTF. The CDR3 bases are TGTGCCAGCAGCCCCTCTTCCGGCTACACCTTC. The J gene is TRBJ1-2, the V gene TRBV16; D gene unclear. From germline, CDR1 is KGHSY and CDR2 FQNENV. The CDR3 has 11 amino acids. Trimming stripped 4 bases from V and 8 bases from J, with 8 bases between.

The CDR3 is CASSLGLAGEETQYF. CDR3 coding DNA: TGCGCCAGCAGCCTGGGACTAGCGGGAGAAGAGACCCAGTACTTC. The V gene is TRBV5-1, the J gene TRBJ2-5, with 14 positions matching TRBD2. V shed 4 bases, J shed 3 bases, and the junction held 2 bases outside the gene matches. The germline V gene has CDR1 SGHRS and CDR2 YFSETQ. The CDR3 has 15 residues.

The V call is TRBV5-1, the J call TRBJ2-2; TRBD2 matches at 9 bases. CDR1 and CDR2 (germline): SGHRS, YFSETQ. The V gene end was trimmed by 0 bases and the J gene end by 6 bases; junction bases not matched to a gene: 12. The CDR3 contains 18 residues. The CDR3 spells CASSLVWREGGEAGELFF. The CDR3 coding sequence is TGCGCCAGCAGCTTGGTCTGGCGGGAGGGGGGAGAGGCCGGGGAGCTGTTTTTT. Variable domain in full (rest from reference TRBV5-1 and TRBJ2-2): KAGVTQTPRYLIKTRGQQVTLSCSPISGHRSVSWYQQTPGQGLQFLFEYFSETQRNKGNFPGRFSGRQFSNSRSEMNVSTLELGDSALYLCASSLVWREGGEAGELFFGEGSRLTVL.